The following is a T cell receptor beta chain sequence with its context. What it binds is not known. This sample was included in a study of cytomegalovirus exposure and HLA in healthy donors. Turning to the study itself: A subsequent analysis stated that the 120 or so validation repertoires were run on the same platform as the roughly 710 first-cohort repertoires.

Study-level points and caveats: The finding came from a later analysis; first-cohort TCR clusters tended to co-occur in the 130 or so validation repertoires.

Germline values: CDR1 MNHEY, CDR2 SMNVEV (reference sequence). V trimming: 11 bases; J trimming: 6 bases; junction bases outside the gene matches: 10. CDR3 length: 13 amino acids. Produced via immunoSEQ multiplex PCR; TCRdb's table is partial and in-frame only. The data show 200,000 or so clones, approximately 87% seen once. This TCR derives from a woman aged 18-30 years in good health and CMV-seronegative. The sequenced sample consisted of PBMCs. The chain has TRBV27 and TRBJ2-3, with 8 bases identical to TRBD2. The CDR3 reads CAVDGGAGDTQYF. DNA of the CDR3: TGTGCCGTCGACGGGGGGGCTGGGGATACGCAGTATTTT.